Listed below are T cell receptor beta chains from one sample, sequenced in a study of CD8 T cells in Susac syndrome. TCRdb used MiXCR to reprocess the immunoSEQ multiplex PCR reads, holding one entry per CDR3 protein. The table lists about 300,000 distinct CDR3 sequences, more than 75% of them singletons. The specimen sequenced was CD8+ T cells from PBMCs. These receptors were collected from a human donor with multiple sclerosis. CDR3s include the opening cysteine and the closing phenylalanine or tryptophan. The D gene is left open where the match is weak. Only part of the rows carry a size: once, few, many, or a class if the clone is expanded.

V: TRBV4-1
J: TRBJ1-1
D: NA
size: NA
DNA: TGCGCCAGCAGCCAAGATCTGACAGTACCAAATAAGTCAGCTTTCTTT
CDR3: CASSQDLTVPNKSAFF

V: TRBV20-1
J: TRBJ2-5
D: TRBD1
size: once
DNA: TGCAGTGCTGGTTTAGGACAGGGGGTTGGAGAGACCCAGTACTTC
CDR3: CSAGLGQGVGETQYF

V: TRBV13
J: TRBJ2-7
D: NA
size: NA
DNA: TGTGCCAGCAGCTTAGAATCAGGCAGCGAGCAGTACTTC
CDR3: CASSLESGSEQYF

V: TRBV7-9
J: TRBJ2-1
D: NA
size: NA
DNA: TGTGCCAGCTTCCTGGTTCGCAGGGGCAATGAGCAGTTCTTC
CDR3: CASFLVRRGNEQFF

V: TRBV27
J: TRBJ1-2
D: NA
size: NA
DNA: TGTGCCAGCAGTTTTGGGGCTAACTATGGCTACACCTTC
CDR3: CASSFGANYGYTF

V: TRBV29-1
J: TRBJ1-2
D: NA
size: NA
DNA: TGCAGCGTTGATGGGGGGTATGGCTACACCTTC
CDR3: CSVDGGYGYTF

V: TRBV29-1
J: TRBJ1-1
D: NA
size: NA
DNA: TGCAGCGTTGTATACCAGGGGCCGGAAGCTTTCTTT
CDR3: CSVVYQGPEAFF

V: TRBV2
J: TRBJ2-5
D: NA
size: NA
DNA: TGTGCCAGCTTAGGCTCGTGGAGGGAGACCCAGTACTTC
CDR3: CASLGSWRETQYF

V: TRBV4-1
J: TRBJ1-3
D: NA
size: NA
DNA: TGCGCCAGCAGCCTAAACCGGGGGCGCTCTGGAAACACCATATATTTT
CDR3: CASSLNRGRSGNTIYF

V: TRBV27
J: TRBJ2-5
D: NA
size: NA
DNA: TGTGCCAGCAGTCCGCTAGCTCCCCAAGAGACCCAGTACTTC
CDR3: CASSPLAPQETQYF

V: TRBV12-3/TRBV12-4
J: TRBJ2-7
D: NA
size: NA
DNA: TGTGCCAGCAGCTACGCCGGGGGTAGTCTAGTCTACGAGCAGTACTTC
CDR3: CASSYAGGSLVYEQYF

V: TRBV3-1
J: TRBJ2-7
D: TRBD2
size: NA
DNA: TGTGCCAGCAGCCCACACCTAGCGGGGAGGATTTCCTACGAGCAGTACTTC
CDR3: CASSPHLAGRISYEQYF

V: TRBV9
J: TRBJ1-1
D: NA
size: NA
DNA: TGTGCCAGCACTGACAGTTTTGAAGCTTTCTTT
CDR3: CASTDSFEAFF

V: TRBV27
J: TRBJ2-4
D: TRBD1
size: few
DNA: TGTGCCAGCAGTCCGACAGGGGCCAAAAACATTCAGTACTTC
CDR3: CASSPTGAKNIQYF

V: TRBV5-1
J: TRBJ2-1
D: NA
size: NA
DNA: TGCGCCAGCAGCTTGAGTAGGCGGAACTACAATGAGCAGTTCTTC
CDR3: CASSLSRRNYNEQFF

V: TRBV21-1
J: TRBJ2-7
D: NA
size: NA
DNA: TGTGCCAGCAGCAAAGGGACAGGCGAGCAGTACTTC
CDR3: CASSKGTGEQYF

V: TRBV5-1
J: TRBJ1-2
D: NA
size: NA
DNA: TGCGCCAGCAGCAGTAAGGCAGGGTATAGGGGCTACACCTTC
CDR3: CASSSKAGYRGYTF

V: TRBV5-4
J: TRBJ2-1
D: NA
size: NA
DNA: TGTGCCAGTTACCCCTACTCCTACAATGAGCAGTTCTTC
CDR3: CASYPYSYNEQFF

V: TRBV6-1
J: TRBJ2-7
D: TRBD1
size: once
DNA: TGTGCCAGCAGTGAAGAGTACAGGGGCCGATCCTACGAGCAGTACTTC
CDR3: CASSEEYRGRSYEQYF

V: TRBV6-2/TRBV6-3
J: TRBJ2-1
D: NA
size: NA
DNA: TGTGCCAGCAGTCCAGTTCCCTACAATGAGCAGTTCTTC
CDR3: CASSPVPYNEQFF

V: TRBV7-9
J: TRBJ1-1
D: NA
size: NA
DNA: TGTGCCAGCAGCTTACAAACCATGAACACTGAAGCTTTCTTT
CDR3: CASSLQTMNTEAFF

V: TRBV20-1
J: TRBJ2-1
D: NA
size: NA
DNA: TGCAGTGCTAGAGACCTACAGGGGGGGTCCTACAATGAGCAGTTCTTC
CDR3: CSARDLQGGSYNEQFF

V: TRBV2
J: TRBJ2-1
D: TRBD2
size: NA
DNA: TGTGCCAGCAGTGACCCCCGGACTAGCGGGGGGAATGAGCAGTTCTTC
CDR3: CASSDPRTSGGNEQFF

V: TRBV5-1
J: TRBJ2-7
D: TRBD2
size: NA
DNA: TGCGCCAGCAGCTTGGGACCTAGCGGGAGGGTCACCTACGAGCAGTACTTC
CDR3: CASSLGPSGRVTYEQYF

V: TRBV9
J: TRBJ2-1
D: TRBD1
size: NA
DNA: TGTGCCAGCAGCGCCGACAGGGAGTACAATGAGCAGTTCTTC
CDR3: CASSADREYNEQFF

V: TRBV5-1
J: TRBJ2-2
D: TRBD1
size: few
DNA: TGCGCCAGCAGCCTACAGGGGACGGAGCTGTTTTTT
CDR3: CASSLQGTELFF

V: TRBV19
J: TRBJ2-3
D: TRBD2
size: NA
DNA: TGTGCCAGTAGTATACCGGAGACTAGCGGGGCGGTAGATACGCAGTATTTT
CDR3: CASSIPETSGAVDTQYF

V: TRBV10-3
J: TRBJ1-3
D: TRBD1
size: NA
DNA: TGTGCCATCAGGGTCTGGGACAGGAGCTCTGGAAACACCATATATTTT
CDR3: CAIRVWDRSSGNTIYF

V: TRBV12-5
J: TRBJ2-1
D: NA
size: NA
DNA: TGTGCTAGTGGTGACATCGGGGGTAGGAATGAGCAGTTCTTC
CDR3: CASGDIGGRNEQFF

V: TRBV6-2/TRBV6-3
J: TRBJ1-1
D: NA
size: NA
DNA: TGTGCCAGCAGGCCACTGGCCGGACAGATGATAAACGCCGCTTTCTTT
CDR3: CASRPLAGQMINAAFF

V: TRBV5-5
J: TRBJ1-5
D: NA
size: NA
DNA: TGTGCCAGCAGCCCCTGGGCCCAAGGATATAGCAATCAGCCCCAGCATTTT
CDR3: CASSPWAQGYSNQPQHF